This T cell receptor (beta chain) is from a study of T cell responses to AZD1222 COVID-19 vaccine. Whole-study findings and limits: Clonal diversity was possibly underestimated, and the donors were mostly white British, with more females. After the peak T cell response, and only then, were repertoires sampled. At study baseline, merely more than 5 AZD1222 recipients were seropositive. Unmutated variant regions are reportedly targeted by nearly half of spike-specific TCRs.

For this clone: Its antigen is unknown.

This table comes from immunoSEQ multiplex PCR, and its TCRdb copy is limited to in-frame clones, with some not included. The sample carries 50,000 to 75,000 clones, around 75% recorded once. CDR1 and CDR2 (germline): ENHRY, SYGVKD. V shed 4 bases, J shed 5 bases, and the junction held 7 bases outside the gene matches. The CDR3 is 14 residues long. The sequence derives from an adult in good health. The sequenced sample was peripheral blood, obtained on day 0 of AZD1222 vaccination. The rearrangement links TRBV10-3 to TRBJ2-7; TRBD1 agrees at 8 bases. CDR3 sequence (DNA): TGTGCCATCAGTGGACAGGGGAGTGGCGACGAGCAGTACTTC. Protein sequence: CAISGQGSGDEQYF.